This note documents a single T cell receptor (beta chain) sequence. Its antigen is unidentified. The data derive from a study of cytomegalovirus exposure and HLA in healthy donors. Study results and caveats: As was reported, the HLA-A and HLA-B alleles of most subjects were accurately predicted from TCR beta sequences. As immune exposure information, only CMV serostatus was available. In a later analysis, TCR beta V- and J-gene trimming was associated with a missense DCLRE1C variant. Common viral pathogens seemed to be connected with several of the most significant clusters, according to a later analysis.

V shed 4 bases and J shed 6 bases, with 12 bases lying between them. The CDR3 is 13 amino acids. Germline V CDR1 and CDR2: SQVTM, ANQGSEA. The PCR ran on 60 Vbeta and 13 Jbeta primers. Method: immunoSEQ multiplex PCR; TCRdb's copy keeps in-frame clones and lacks some. The top ten clones hold around 22% of a sample with roughly 72,000 clones, over 70% of them seen once. This receptor was taken from a woman in her thirties or forties in good health and CMV-seropositive. The specimen sequenced was PBMCs. The chain combines TRBV29-1 with TRBJ2-2, with D perhaps matching TRBD1 (6 bases). Written as DNA, the CDR3 is TGCAGCGTTGCTATCACAGGGTCCGGGGAGCTGTTTTTT. Protein: CSVAITGSGELFF.